The text below deals with one T cell receptor (beta chain). What it binds is unknown. The CDR3 runs to 13 residues. Trimming pared 3 bases from V and 2 bases from J, leaving 6 bases between. Germline V gene data show CDR1 as SEHNR and CDR2 as FQNEAQ (reference sequence). This sample stems from a study of T cells after posttransplantation cyclophosphamide. Findings and caveats of the study: Donor CD8+ memory clones often dominated recipient blood repertoires at later times. Blood and skin or GI T cell repertoires showed limited TRB overlap.

TCRdb's table, derived via immunoSEQ multiplex PCR, lists solely in-frame clones and lacks some. The sample lists roughly 12,000 clones; around 96% were seen once. Peripheral blood was collected from the related graft donor on the marrow donation day. The rearrangement uses TRBV7-9 and TRBJ2-3; D gene uncertain. Sample: naive CD8+ T cells sorted from PBMCs. This clonotype was sampled from a man under 40 in good health and a related stem cell transplant donor. The CDR3 region has the DNA TGTGCCAGCAGCTTGGAGATCACAGATACGCAGTATTTT. It codes for CASSLEITDTQYF.